The rows below give T cell receptor beta chains drawn from one sample of a study of blood T cell repertoires in COVID-19. The repertoire was sequenced with immunoSEQ multiplex PCR; TCRdb's copy has only in-frame clones and lacks some. The table has 50,000 to 60,000 clones, around nine tenths seen once. Sequencing input: peripheral blood. Every receptor here comes from a human donor in a cohort sampled during active COVID-19. Each CDR3 is given without its conserved first and last residue. Fields, in order: J gene, V gene, CDR3 protein.

TRBJ2-3 | TRBV5-8 | ASSHGLAGGRPDTQY
TRBJ1-1 | TRBV6-6 | ASSSLDRGRTEAF
TRBJ1-3 | TRBV5-6 | ASSFRDRSSGNTIY
TRBJ1-1 | TRBV7-8 | ASSSLGSQNTEAF
TRBJ2-2 | TRBV5-1 | ASSLGGAGELF
TRBJ2-6 | TRBV6-5 | ASRQGASGANVLT
TRBJ1-2 | TRBV29-1 | SYVRDRGFGYT
TRBJ2-5 | TRBV7-9 | ASSLAGGETQY
TRBJ2-1 | TRBV28 | ASRDPPGNEQF
TRBJ2-2 | TRBV18 | ASSRRQGADGELF
TRBJ1-2 | TRBV5-1 | ANPHRDRGGLNYGYT